The present entry profiles one T cell receptor (beta chain) with its context. V was shortened by 6 bases and J by 6 bases, with 17 bases between the two germline ends. The CDR3 has 14 residues. Germline V lookup: CDR1 MNHEY, CDR2 SMNVEV (reference sequence). The table came from immunoSEQ multiplex PCR; TCRdb's copy has only in-frame clones and leaves some out. Among fewer than 400,000 clones listed, 75% to 90% were seen once. Participants were placed into cohorts based on the clinical history they reported. The sample originates from a study of blood T cell repertoires in COVID-19. In the study overall: The study drew acute and convalescent COVID-19 samples from the United States, Italy and Spain. In each case, the material was cDNA or gDNA derived from T cells, B-cell-depleted T cells, or PBMCs.

The TCR was taken from a woman aged 25 to 39 who had been exposed to COVID-19. The chain has TRBV27 and TRBJ1-1, with no clear D. The sample consisted of PBMCs or T cells enriched from blood (not recorded which). CDR3 coding DNA: TGTGCCAGCAGCCGAACCCCAGGTAGACCTGAAGCTTTCTTT. It encodes CASSRTPGRPEAFF.